This entry lists 25 T cell receptor beta chains sequenced from one sample in a study of T-cell reconstitution after alpha-beta-depleted transplantation in children. A library of TCRbeta sequences, prepared with unique molecular identifiers, was generated. MiXCR was run by TCRdb on the PCR reads, yielding one entry per CDR3 protein. The table shows tens of thousands of distinct CDR3 sequences, with over 4.5% occurring only once. This specimen was PBMCs, mostly from graft donor cells, taken 60 days after TCRalphabeta/CD19-depleted stem cell transplant. The receptors were sampled from a female patient between 2 and 15 years old who had a stem cell transplant for aplastic anemia, so the T cells may come from the graft donor.

Comment on this clonotype: The CDR3 carries no conserved terminal phenylalanine or tryptophan, so it likely arises from a read error. The chain has TRBV6-5 and TRBJ2-4; 7 bases agree with TRBD2. The CDR3 totals 14 residues. In germline, CDR1 is MNHEY, CDR2 SVGAGI. CDR3 DNA sequence: TGTGCCAGCAGCCCTAGCGGAGCCAAAAACATCCAGTACTAC. Amino acids: CASSPSGAKNIQYY.

With respect to this clonotype: A much larger clone lies one base from this, so it may be a read error. The genes are TRBV5-1 and TRBJ2-7, with TRBD1 matching 7 bases. From germline, CDR1 is SGHRS and CDR2 YFSETQ. The CDR3 is 14 amino acids. The CDR3 DNA reads as TGCGCCAGCAGCTTGCAGGGGGAAACCTACGATCAGTACTTC. Amino acids: CASSLQGETYDQYF. The variable domain in full, completed from reference TRBV5-1 and TRBJ2-7, reads KAGVTQTPRYLIKTRGQQVTLSCSPISGHRSVSWYQQTPGQGLQFLFEYFSETQRNKGNFPGRFSGRQFSNSRSEMNVSTLELGDSALYLCASSLQGETYDQYFGPGTRLTVT.

This clonotype was counted only a few times. The CDR3 sequence is CASSFNVGGGTDTQYF. Written as DNA, the CDR3 is TGCGCCAGCAGCTTCAACGTCGGCGGGGGGACAGATACGCAGTATTTT. V and J are TRBV5-1 and TRBJ2-3; 8 bases map to TRBD2. The CDR3 runs to 16 residues. V gave up 2 bases and J gave up 3 bases; unmatched junction bases: 8. The germline gives CDR1 SGHRS, CDR2 YFSETQ.

This clonotype was seen at least ten times. Written as DNA, the CDR3 is TGCAGCGTAACATTGGTAGTTCAGGCCACCTACGAGCAGTACTTC. It is translated as CSVTLVVQATYEQYF. The chain combines TRBV29-1 with TRBJ2-7; no reliable D call. The germline gives CDR1 SQVTM, CDR2 ANQGSEA. This CDR3 region has 15 residues. The ends were cut back, 6 bases at V and 2 bases at J, with 20 bases in the middle.

This clonotype was seen at least ten times. The rearrangement joins TRBV2 to TRBJ1-4; D call uncertain. The CDR3 extends over 14 amino acids. Between the trimmed V and J ends, which lost 4 bases and 5 bases, there was a span of 11 bases. Germline V gene data show CDR1 as SNHLY and CDR2 as FYNNEI. The DNA of the CDR3 is TGTGCCAGCAGTGGCCAGCGGGCGAATGAAAAACTGTTTTTT. Encoded protein: CASSGQRANEKLFF.

This clonotype was counted many times. The J gene is TRBJ1-3, the V gene TRBV4-2, with unresolved D. The germline V gene has CDR1 LGHNA and CDR2 YNFKEQ. V was shortened by 2 bases and J by 8 bases, with 16 bases between the two germline ends. The CDR3 covers 15 residues. This chain's CDR3 is CASSQRDRAMDTIYF. In DNA form, the CDR3 reads TGTGCCAGCAGCCAAAGGGATCGTGCGATGGACACCATATATTTT.

This clonotype was seen repeatedly, ten times or more. The chain joins TRBV5-1 to TRBJ2-3; D is unclear. Trimming took 4 bases from V and 1 from J, leaving 16 bases between them. This CDR3 has 16 residues. The germline V gene encodes CDR1 SGHRS and CDR2 YFSETQ. In nucleotides, the CDR3 is TGCGCCAGCAGCGCGGCCGCCTTTTCGGGCACAGATACGCAGTATTTT. Amino acid sequence: CASSAAAFSGTDTQYF.

This clonotype was observed at least ten times. J is TRBJ2-5 and V is TRBV6-5, with unresolved D. This CDR3 contains 13 residues. CDR1 MNHEY and CDR2 SVGAGI come from the germline V gene. V was shortened by 6 bases and J by 2 bases, with 10 bases between the two germline ends. The CDR3 loop reads CASRRLMQETQYF. In nucleotides, the CDR3 is TGTGCCAGCAGGCGGTTGATGCAAGAGACCCAGTACTTC.

A few counts support this clonotype. The chain combines TRBV24-1 with TRBJ2-3, with TRBD1 identical over 10 bases. The CDR3 is 16 residues long. Per the germline V gene, CDR1 is KGHDR and CDR2 is SFDVKD. Germline trimming cut 2 bases from V and 5 bases from J; bases unmatched to any gene: 6. The CDR3 DNA follows: TGTGCCACCAGTGATTGGCGGACAGGGGGTGGAGATACGCAGTATTTT. This encodes CATSDWRTGGGDTQYF.

The chain links TRBV11-3 to TRBJ2-2; D gene ambiguous. Trimming removed 1 base at V and 4 bases at J, with 4 bases between. The length of the CDR3 is 13 residues. Per germline, CDR1 SGHNT and CDR2 YENEEA. The chain's CDR3 is CASSLVSTGELFF. The CDR3 DNA follows: TGTGCCAGCAGCTTAGTCAGCACCGGGGAGCTGTTTTTT.

The chain uses TRBV3-1 and TRBJ2-7; D is undetermined. The ends were cut back, 1 base at V and 2 bases at J, with 6 bases in the middle. CDR1 is LGHDT, CDR2 YNNKEL, per germline (reference sequence). The CDR3 length is 13 residues. The DNA of the CDR3 is TGTGCCAGCAGCCAAGGACCCCCCTACGAGCAGTACTTC. As protein: CASSQGPPYEQYF.

This clonotype has at least ten counts. The J gene is TRBJ1-1, the V gene TRBV28, with a weak D call TRBD1 (5 bases). This CDR3 contains 13 residues. The V gene lost 5 bases and the J gene lost 10 bases, with 17 bases spanning the gap. Germline V gene sequence: CDR1 MDHEN, CDR2 SYDVKM. The CDR3 DNA is TGTGCCAGCAGTCCCCCCGGTGTGGGGACAGCTTTCTTT. Residues: CASSPPGVGTAFF.

This clonotype was counted between two and nine times. This chain uses TRBV20-1 with TRBJ2-7, with D uncertain. CDR3 length: 14 residues. Germline V gives CDR1 DFQATT, CDR2 SNEGSKA (reference sequence). Trimming removed 3 bases from V and 1 base from J, with 13 bases in between. The CDR3 sequence: CSASSSIFSYEQYF. The CDR3 bases are TGCAGTGCTAGCTCCAGCATTTTTTCCTACGAGCAGTACTTC.

This clonotype occurred many times. This chain connects TRBV12-3 or TRBV12-4 to TRBJ1-2; 7 nucleotides align to TRBD1. The CDR3 is 14 amino acids. With V trimmed by 7 bases and J by 4 bases, 9 bases remained unmatched. CDR3 region: CASTRNRGGYGYTF. The CDR3 DNA sequence: TGTGCCAGCACCCGTAACAGGGGAGGCTATGGCTACACCTTC.

There are many counts of this clonotype. The CDR3 protein is CASSPRLKDNEQFF. The CDR3 DNA reads as TGTGCCAGCAGCCCCAGGCTTAAGGACAATGAGCAGTTCTTC. This sequence joins TRBV6-1 and TRBJ2-1; D remains ambiguous. V dropped 6 bases and J dropped 5 bases, with 14 bases sitting between them. Germline V gene sequence: CDR1 MNHNS, CDR2 SASEGT. The CDR3 is 14 residues long.

The V gene is TRBV5-1, the J gene TRBJ2-7; TRBD2 matches at 8 bases. V was clipped by 2 bases and J by 7 bases; unmatched bases: 11. Per germline, CDR1 SGHRS and CDR2 YFSETQ. The CDR3 sequence is 15 residues long. The CDR3: CASSFSGGRTREQYF. CDR3 sequence (DNA): TGCGCCAGCAGCTTCAGCGGGGGCCGTACGAGAGAGCAGTACTTC.

This clonotype was seen only a few times. The V call is TRBV3-1, the J call TRBJ1-6, with D hard to call. The CDR3 runs 15 residues. CDR1 LGHDT and CDR2 YNNKEL come from the germline V gene (reference sequence). Trimming left V 4 bases short and J 6 bases short, with 13 bases between. This CDR3 reads CASSPTKVANSPLHF. The CDR3 DNA is TGTGCCAGCAGCCCAACAAAGGTTGCTAATTCACCCCTCCACTTT.

This chain joins TRBV19 and TRBJ1-3; D is unclear. The CDR3 sequence is 14 residues long. Germline CDR1 and CDR2: LNHDA and SQIVND (reference sequence). V was pared by 7 bases and J by 2 bases, with 12 bases between. The CDR3 DNA reads as TGTGCCAGTATCACGTTCTTCCCTGGAAACACCATATATTTT. As protein: CASITFFPGNTIYF.

The chain links TRBV28 to TRBJ1-5; the match to TRBD1 covers 7 bases. The CDR3 length is 14 residues. Germline CDR1 MDHEN, CDR2 SYDVKM. The junction had 10 bases not matched to a gene; V was cut back by 7 bases and J by 7 bases. The CDR3: CASTLEAGGQPQHF. CDR3 coding DNA: TGTGCCAGCACCCTTGAGGCAGGGGGACAGCCCCAGCATTTT. Complete variable domain (other parts from reference TRBV28 and TRBJ1-5): DVKVTQSSRYLVKRTGEKVFLECVQDMDHENMFWYRQDPGLGLRLIYFSYDVKMKEKGDIPEGYSVSREKKERFSLILESASTNQTSMYLCASTLEAGGQPQHFGDGTRLSIL.

The table lists this clonotype with many counts. The rearrangement joins TRBV7-2 to TRBJ2-1; TRBD1 is a possible D gene (6 bases). V gave up 8 bases and J gave up 2 bases, with 22 bases separating them. CDR1 and CDR2 from the germline V gene are SGHTA and FQGNSA. CDR3 size: 17 residues. This chain's CDR3 is CASPVGESGTPYNEQFF. The CDR3 DNA reads TGTGCCAGCCCCGTGGGAGAATCCGGGACACCCTACAATGAGCAGTTCTTC.

The sample holds many counts of this clonotype. The chain recombines TRBV10-3 with TRBJ2-1, with D possibly TRBD1 on 6 matching bases. This CDR3 region has 20 residues. The V and J ends lost 7 bases and 0 bases respectively, with 28 bases between them. Germline V gives CDR1 ENHRY, CDR2 SYGVKD. The CDR3 reads CAITPQGHRAKTDSYNEQFF. In DNA form, the CDR3 reads TGTGCCATCACACCGCAGGGGCACAGGGCGAAAACTGACTCCTACAATGAGCAGTTCTTC.

This clonotype was counted many times. Germline and junction disagree at one end, which may indicate a read error. V is TRBV12-3 or TRBV12-4 and J is TRBJ2-5; 10 positions match TRBD2. The CDR3 sequence is 13 residues long. CDR3 DNA sequence: TGTGCCAGCAGTTTAAGCGGGGGGGGGCCCCAATACTTC. It encodes CASSLSGGGPQYF.

The chain has TRBV7-6 and TRBJ2-5; D is ambiguous. This CDR3 comprises 15 residues. Trimming left V 1 base short and J 2 bases short, with 11 bases between. Germline CDR1 is SGHVS and CDR2 is FNYEAQ. In nucleotides, the CDR3 is TGTGCCAGCAGCTTAGAACCCGGTGGGCAAGAGACCCAGTACTTC. This encodes CASSLEPGGQETQYF. Full variable domain (missing parts from reference TRBV7-6 and TRBJ2-5): GAGVSQSPRYKVTKRGQDVALRCDPISGHVSLYWYRQALGQGPEFLTYFNYEAQQDKSGLPNDRFSAERPEGSISTLTIQRTEQRDSAMYRCASSLEPGGQETQYFGPGTRLLVL.

This clonotype has only a few counts. The CDR3 DNA reads as TGTGCCAGCTCACCACCCACCACAGATACGCAGTATTTT. It codes for CASSPPTTDTQYF. The chain is built from TRBV18 and TRBJ2-3; D call uncertain. The CDR3 is 13 amino acids. Trimming pared 0 bases from V and 2 bases from J, leaving 3 bases between. Germline CDR1 is KGHSH and CDR2 is LQKENI.

V and J are TRBV4-1 and TRBJ2-1; D might be TRBD1 (6 bases). This CDR3 region has 18 residues. Per germline, CDR1 MGHRA and CDR2 YSYEKL. V lost 0 bases to trimming and J lost 7 bases, with 22 bases between them. CDR3 in amino acids: CASSQDAYGRGRNNEQFF. As DNA, the CDR3 is TGCGCCAGCAGCCAAGACGCCTACGGCAGGGGAAGAAATAATGAGCAGTTCTTC.